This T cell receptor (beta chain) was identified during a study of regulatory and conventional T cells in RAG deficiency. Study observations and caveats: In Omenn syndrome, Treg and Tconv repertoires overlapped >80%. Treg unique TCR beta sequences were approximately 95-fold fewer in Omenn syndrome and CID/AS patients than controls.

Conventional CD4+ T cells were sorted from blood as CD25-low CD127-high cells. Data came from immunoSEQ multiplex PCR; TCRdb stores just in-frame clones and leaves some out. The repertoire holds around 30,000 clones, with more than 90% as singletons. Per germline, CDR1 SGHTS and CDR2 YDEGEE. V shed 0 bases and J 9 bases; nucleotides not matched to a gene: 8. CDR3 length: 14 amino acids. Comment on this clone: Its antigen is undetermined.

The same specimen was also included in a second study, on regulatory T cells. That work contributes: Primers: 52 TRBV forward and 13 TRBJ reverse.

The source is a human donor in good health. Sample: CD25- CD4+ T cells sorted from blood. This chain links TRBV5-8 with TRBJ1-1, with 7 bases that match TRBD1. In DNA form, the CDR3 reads TGTGCCAGCAGCTTGGGGGGCCGGACAGGCCAAGCTTTCTTT. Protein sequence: CASSLGGRTGQAFF. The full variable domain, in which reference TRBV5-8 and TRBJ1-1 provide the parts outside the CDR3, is EAGVTQSPTHLIKTRGQQATLRCSPISGHTSVYWYQQALGLGLQFLLWYDEGEERNRGNFPPRFSGRQFPNYSSELNVNALELEDSALYLCASSLGGRTGQAFFGQGTRLTVV.